This entry lists 19 T cell receptor beta chains sequenced from one sample in a study of T cells in Graves' hyperthyroidism and ophthalmopathy. RNA transcripts served as the template for amplifying TCR beta CDR3 regions. A set of HTBI primers served as the primers for a first-round RT-PCR of the TCR CDR3. A single record per CDR3 protein comes from TCRdb applying MiXCR to the multiplex PCR reads. The table has hundreds of thousands of distinct CDR3 sequences, about 20% seen once. Sequenced: blood. The receptors originated from a middle-aged man with Graves' ophthalmopathy.

This clonotype has just one count. The gene calls are TRBV7-8 and TRBJ1-4, with a weak D call TRBD1 (6 bases). Germline CDR1 is SGHVS and CDR2 is FQNEAQ. The CDR3 totals 15 residues. V shed 4 bases and J shed 8 bases, with 17 bases lying between them. For the CDR3, the DNA is TGTGCCAGCAGCTCAAGGGGGGGGCAGGTCGAAAAACTGTTTTTT. Encoded protein: CASSSRGGQVEKLFF.

The chain couples TRBV24-1 to TRBJ2-1; 11 bases map to TRBD1. The CDR3 is 15 residues long. Germline V CDR1 and CDR2: KGHDR, SFDVKD. The V gene end was trimmed by 9 bases and the J gene end by 8 bases; junction bases not matched to a gene: 11. As DNA, the CDR3 is TGTGCCACCGCCCTCGGACAGGGGGCTCGGGATGAGCAGTTCTTC. Its protein is CATALGQGARDEQFF.

V usage is TRBV24-1 and J usage is TRBJ2-6; D may be TRBD1 (5 bases). V was trimmed by 3 bases and J by 3 bases, leaving 14 bases between them. The germline gives CDR1 KGHDR, CDR2 SFDVKD. This CDR3 is 17 amino acids long. In DNA form, the CDR3 reads TGTGCCACCAGTGATACAGGCTTCGCCGTTGGGGCCAACGTCCTGACTTTC. Its protein product is CATSDTGFAVGANVLTF.

This clonotype was picked up a small number of times. The chain links TRBV18 to TRBJ2-7; possible D gene TRBD2, 5 bases. Germline V gene data show CDR1 as KGHSH and CDR2 as LQKENI. This CDR3 is built from 16 residues. Trimming took 1 base from V and 8 from J, leaving 21 bases between them. CDR3: CASSPREATRSTKQYF. The DNA for the CDR3 is TGTGCCAGCTCACCACGCGAGGCTACTAGATCTACGAAGCAGTACTTC.

This clonotype was counted only a few times. A much larger clone lies one base from this, so it may be a read error. The rearrangement joins TRBV28 to TRBJ2-7, with TRBD2 matching over 8 bases. Trimming took 6 bases from V and 9 from J; bases not matched to a gene: 13. The CDR3 runs to 14 residues. Per germline, CDR1 MDHEN and CDR2 SYDVKM. CDR3 residues: CASRVSGNAHGQYF. CDR3 nucleotide sequence: TGTGCCAGCAGGGTTAGCGGGAACGCCCACGGGCAGTACTTC. The entire variable domain, with the rest obtained from reference TRBV28 and TRBJ2-7, is as follows: DVKVTQSSRYLVKRTGEKVFLECVQDMDHENMFWYRQDPGLGLRLIYFSYDVKMKEKGDIPEGYSVSREKKERFSLILESASTNQTSMYLCASRVSGNAHGQYFGPGTRLTVT.

This clonotype has just a few counts. A much larger clonotype is one base distant, so this may be a read error. The chain carries TRBV20-1 and TRBJ1-1, with D unresolved. CDR1 and CDR2 from the germline V gene are DFQATT and SNEGSKA (reference sequence). CDR3 size: 13 residues. Trimming removed 1 base from V and 1 base from J, with 7 bases in between. The CDR3 sequence: CSARADTNTEAFF. CDR3 sequence (DNA): TGCAGTGCTAGAGCCGACACGAACACTGAAGCTTTCTTT.

This clonotype was seen a few times. The rearrangement joins TRBV5-6 to TRBJ2-7; TRBD1 agrees at 8 bases. CDR3 length: 13 amino acids. The junction had 8 bases not matched to a gene; V was cut back by 4 bases and J by 8 bases. Germline V gives CDR1 SGHDT, CDR2 YYEEEE. In DNA, the CDR3 is TGTGCCAGCAGCCCACGACAGGGGTCAAAGCAGTACTTC. It specifies CASSPRQGSKQYF.

This clonotype has a handful of counts. The J gene is TRBJ1-4, the V gene TRBV7-2, with 9 bases identical to TRBD1. Looked up from germline, CDR1 is SGHTA and CDR2 is FQGNSA. CDR3 length equals 14 residues. Germline trimming cut 5 bases from V and 6 bases from J; bases unmatched to any gene: 4. In nucleotides, the CDR3 is TGTGCCAGCAGCGAGGGACAGGGCTATGAAAAACTGTTTTTT. It encodes CASSEGQGYEKLFF.

This clonotype was seen a few times. V is TRBV19 and J is TRBJ1-5, with 8 bases lining up with TRBD1. This CDR3 has 16 residues. After removal of 2 bases from V and 2 bases from J, the junction contained 5 bases not matched to a gene. CDR1 LNHDA and CDR2 SQIVND come from the germline V gene (reference sequence). CDR3 in DNA: TGTGCCAGTAGTATACTCACAGGGGGTGGCAATCAGCCCCAGCATTTT. It codes for CASSILTGGGNQPQHF.

This clonotype was picked up many times. This chain joins TRBV28 and TRBJ2-7; D is possibly TRBD1 (5 bases). The V gene lost 5 bases and the J gene lost 7 bases, with 21 bases spanning the gap. The length of the CDR3 is 15 residues. Germline values: CDR1 MDHEN, CDR2 SYDVKM. CDR3 nucleotides: TGTGCCAGCAGTCCCCTGACAGTGGGGCCTAGGGAGCAGTACTTC. It is translated as CASSPLTVGPREQYF.

V usage is TRBV5-1 and J usage is TRBJ2-7; 14 nucleotides match TRBD2. The CDR3 runs to 15 residues. CDR1 is SGHRS and CDR2 is YFSETQ in the germline V gene. Trimming took 0 bases from V and 9 from J; bases not matched to a gene: 5. CDR3 nucleotide sequence: TGCGCCAGCAGCTTGGGACTAGCGGGGGGGCCTGTGCAGTACTTC. It is translated as CASSLGLAGGPVQYF.

This clonotype was observed many times. The chain joins TRBV12-3 or TRBV12-4 to TRBJ2-7, with 9 positions matching TRBD1. This CDR3 contains 14 residues. The V segment lost 6 bases and the J segment 5 bases; nucleotides outside the gene matches: 8. CDR3 DNA sequence: TGTGCCAGCAGCCCTGAGACAGGGGGGGACGAGCAGTACTTC. As protein: CASSPETGGDEQYF.

This clonotype was observed many times. CDR3 DNA sequence: TGTGCCAGCAGTTCGGGCGGGGGGGTCGATGAGCAGTTCTTC. Translation: CASSSGGGVDEQFF. V usage is TRBV2 and J usage is TRBJ2-1, with 9 bases fitting TRBD2. V lost 5 bases and J lost 8; bases outside the gene matches: 7. This CDR3 is 14 amino acids long. Germline values: CDR1 SNHLY, CDR2 FYNNEI.

The CDR3 reads CASSLYAGGTDTQYF. The CDR3 nucleotides are TGTGCCAGCAGCTTATACGCAGGTGGCACAGATACGCAGTATTTT. This chain links TRBV7-3 with TRBJ2-3; D not resolved. CDR3 length: 15 amino acids. CDR1 SGHTA and CDR2 FQGTGA come from the germline V gene. Between the trimmed V and J ends, which lost 2 bases and 1 base, there was a span of 10 bases.

The chain recombines TRBV6-2 or TRBV6-3 with TRBJ2-1; 7 positions agree with TRBD2. The V gene end was trimmed by 4 bases and the J gene end by 4 bases; junction bases not matched to a gene: 13. The CDR3 loop spans 17 amino acids. Germline lookup yields CDR1 MNHEY and CDR2 SVGEGT. The CDR3 spells CASSSQSSGRTYNEQFF. The CDR3 DNA reads as TGTGCCAGCAGTTCCCAATCTAGCGGCCGAACTTACAATGAGCAGTTCTTC.

This clonotype was seen ten or more times. V and J are TRBV12-3 or TRBV12-4 and TRBJ2-3; either TRBD1 or TRBD2 may supply D (5 bases each). The V end lost 6 bases, the J end lost 6 bases, and 16 bases lay between the germline ends. The CDR3 has 14 residues. DNA for the CDR3: TGTGCCAGCAGCTGGGACGGCGGCGGGGATACGCAGTATTTT. It yields the protein CASSWDGGGDTQYF.

The rearrangement links TRBV20-1 to TRBJ2-5; 7 bases agree with TRBD2. J lost 5 bases, V lost 6 bases, and 9 bases had no gene match. The CDR3 covers 13 residues. In germline, CDR1 is DFQATT, CDR2 SNEGSKA (reference sequence). Here the CDR3 reads CSAQKGAGETQYF. CDR3 nucleotide sequence: TGCAGTGCCCAGAAAGGAGCGGGGGAGACCCAGTACTTC.

This sequence joins TRBV27 and TRBJ1-5; weak D call: TRBD1 (6 bases). The CDR3 has 16 amino acids. The germline V gene has CDR1 MNHEY and CDR2 SMNVEV (reference sequence). V was cut by 2 bases and J by 4 bases, with 15 bases left in between. CDR3 DNA: TGTGCCAGCAGTTTAAAAGGAGGGGGTGGTAATCAGCCCCAGCATTTT. Its protein product is CASSLKGGGGNQPQHF.

This clonotype has just a few counts. This chain uses TRBV5-1 with TRBJ2-2; D is unclear. The CDR3 is made up of 14 amino acids. The ends were cut back, 4 bases at V and 0 bases at J, with 7 bases in the middle. CDR1 and CDR2 from the germline V gene are SGHRS and YFSETQ. The CDR3 bases are TGCGCCAGCAGCGTTTCTACGAACACCGGGGAGCTGTTTTTT. Its translation is CASSVSTNTGELFF.